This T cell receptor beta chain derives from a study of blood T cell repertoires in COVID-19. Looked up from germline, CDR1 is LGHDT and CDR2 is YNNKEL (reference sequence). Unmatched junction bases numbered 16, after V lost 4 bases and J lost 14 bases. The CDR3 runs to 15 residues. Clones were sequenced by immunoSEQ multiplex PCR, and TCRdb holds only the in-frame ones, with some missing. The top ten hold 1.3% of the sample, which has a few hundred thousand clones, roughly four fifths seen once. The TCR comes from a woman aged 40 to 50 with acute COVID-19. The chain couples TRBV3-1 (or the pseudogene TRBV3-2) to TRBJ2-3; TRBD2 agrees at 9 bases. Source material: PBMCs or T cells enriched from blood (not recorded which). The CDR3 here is CASSPGGVLAGIGYF. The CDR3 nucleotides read TGTGCCAGCAGCCCGGGGGGGGTGCTAGCGGGGATTGGGTATTTT.